This T cell receptor beta chain comes out of a study of glioma-infiltrating T cells. Overall study context: Low-grade gliomas were grade II; glioblastomas were grade IV at initial diagnosis. Around 1 million peripheral T cells were targeted at about 4- to 11-fold coverage. Glioma patients had dexamethasone for six or fewer days before surgery.

Germline values: CDR1 MNHEY, CDR2 SMNVEV (reference sequence). This CDR3 has 14 amino acids. With regard to this clonotype: Antigen specificity is unknown.

Amplification of TCR alpha and beta CDR3 regions from RNA used iRepertoire nested multiplex PCR. TCRdb independently ran MiXCR on the multiplex PCR reads; one entry per CDR3 protein. This table has 300,000 to 450,000 distinct CDR3 sequences, around 38% appearing once. Study results and limitations: Signature shared blood CDR3 motifs were enriched in low-divergence and depleted in high-divergence patients.

Material for sequencing was glioma tissue, nonneoplastic brain tissue, or PBMCs (not recorded which). V and J are TRBV27 and TRBJ2-1, with no clear D. With the DNA end fitting TRBJ2-7 better, the J assignment may be wrong. This clonotype was sampled from a human donor with low-grade glioma or glioblastoma, undergoing nonglioma brain surgery, or in good health (not recorded which). DNA for the CDR3: TGTGCCAGCAGTACAGCCCCGACATCTTACGAGCAGTACTTC. This codes for CASSTAPTSYEQYF.